There are a few counts of the clone carrying this T cell receptor (beta chain). Using immunoSEQ multiplex PCR, the repertoire was profiled, and TCRdb retains in-frame clones only, with some absent. Of approximately 13,000 clones listed, roughly 78% are singletons. These data belong to a study of T cell repertoires in ileal Crohn's disease. Background on the study: At surgery, less than 45% of patients smoked, with median disease duration 7.9 years. M6 samples are neoterminal ileum biopsies from postoperative colonoscopy. Thiopurines (around 10) or anti-TNF agents (18) were given postoperatively to about half.

Time point meaning: neoterminal ileum biopsy at postoperative endoscopy, about 6 months after surgery. V trimming: 4 bases; J trimming: 5 bases; junction bases outside the gene matches: 5. Germline V gene lookup returns CDR1 SGHRS and CDR2 YFSETQ. The CDR3 runs to 14 residues. This TCR derives from an adult with Crohn's disease. Specimen: ileal tissue. V usage is TRBV5-1 and J usage is TRBJ2-7, with 11 bases aligning to TRBD1. The CDR3 region is CASSPGQGGHEQYF. CDR3 DNA: TGCGCCAGCAGCCCGGGACAGGGGGGGCACGAGCAGTACTTC.